This TCR beta chain was documented in a study of T cell repertoires in cytomegalovirus infection. Turning to the study itself: Well-studied HLA-B-restricted epitopes and recently identified HLA-C-restricted epitopes of CMV were both used in the study. Evidence of both CMV infection and a matching HLA type came from public TCR beta signatures. Whole-study findings and limits: Cumulative public TCR beta family frequency identified carriers of CMV plus the relevant HLA. In two of eight donors, the top clonotype was HLA-C-restricted CMV-specific.

TCRdb re-called the reads through MiXCR, storing one row per CDR3 protein. The sample has roughly 500,000 distinct CDR3 sequences; approximately 46% are singletons. Trimming at V came to 5 bases and at J to 5 bases, leaving 7 bases not matched to a gene. CDR3 length equals 15 residues. With respect to this clonotype: The target antigen is unknown.

V gene TRBV12-3 or TRBV12-4 combines with J gene TRBJ2-7; 12 bases line up with TRBD1. This TCR was recovered from a human donor in good health (CMV status not recorded). Some clones in this sample may be carry-over from other donors' samples. The sequencing used cultured PBMCs, collected from culture after CMV antigen stimulation. CDR3 protein: CASSPAGTGGDEQYF. In DNA, the CDR3 is TGTGCCAGCAGTCCAGCGGGGACAGGGGGCGACGAGCAGTACTTC.